The clone carrying this TCR beta chain was recorded at least ten times. Its target is not known. Preparation of the TCRbeta library involved a method that used unique molecular identifiers. Each CDR3 protein is one row after TCRdb ran MiXCR on the PCR reads. The data contain about 900,000 distinct CDR3 sequences, 25% to 30% of them singletons. These data come from a study of T-cell reconstitution after alpha-beta-depleted transplantation in children. Whole-study findings and limits: The authors attributed T-cell counts and diversity one year after transplant mostly to newly produced T cells. Expanded clones from the graft, numbering several hundred, reportedly supplied alpha-beta T cells about two months after transplant. TCRbeta diversity was high at day 60 in some patients (a result of surviving recipient T cells and thymic progenitors).

Sample: PBMCs, mostly from graft donor cells, taken 360 days after TCRalphabeta/CD19-depleted stem cell transplant. The TCR was taken from a boy in the first two years of life who had a stem cell transplant for SCID, so the T cells may come from the graft donor.

CDR3 bases: TGTGCCAGCAGCGTAGCGGCGCTAGCGGGGGGGAGATTTAACAATGAGCAGTTCTTC. Amino acids: CASSVAALAGGRFNNEQFF. The chain has TRBV9 and TRBJ2-1, with 12 bases that match TRBD2. V was clipped by 0 bases and J by 5 bases; unmatched bases: 12. This CDR3 is built from 19 residues. Per germline, CDR1 SGDLS and CDR2 YYNGEE.